Presented here are 10 T cell receptor beta chains from one specimen sequenced in a study of T cells in Graves' hyperthyroidism and ophthalmopathy (dated by TCRdb to the late 2010s). Library construction relied on multiplex PCR. These reads were obtained on an Illumina HiSeq 2000. Amplification of TCR beta CDR3 regions was carried out from RNA transcripts. The TCR CDR3 was subjected to a first round of RT-PCR using the HTBI primer set and the Qiagen OneStep RT-PCR kit. The public reads were reanalyzed by TCRdb: fastp trimming at Q25, MiXCR alignment, in-frame beta chains only. Each record represents a unique CDR3 protein, reported with the most common genes and DNA among its rows. Across this sample there are about 500,000 distinct CDR3 sequences, with under 20% seen only once. The ten largest account for around 17% of the sample. Specimen: blood. The receptor set was obtained from a woman between 18 and 29 years old with Graves' ophthalmopathy.

This clonotype was seen at least ten times. In DNA, the CDR3 is TGTGCCACCTCTGGGACTATGCAAGAGACCCAGTACTTC. It translates to CATSGTMQETQYF. The chain carries TRBV6-2 or TRBV6-3 and TRBJ2-5, with 7 nucleotides matching TRBD2. Germline V gene data show CDR1 as MNHEY and CDR2 as SVGEGT. The CDR3 loop spans 13 amino acids. Trimming cost V 10 bases and J 2 bases; bases outside gene matches: 7.

This clonotype was seen ten or more times. The chain is built from TRBV6-5 and TRBJ1-6; 7 nucleotides line up with TRBD1. CDR1 is MNHEY and CDR2 is SVGAGI in the germline V gene. V lost 0 bases and J lost 10; bases outside the gene matches: 12. This CDR3 region has 17 residues. CDR3 DNA: TGTGCCAGCAGTTACTCGGCGACAGGGACCAGGGGATCACCCCTCCACTTT. Its translation: CASSYSATGTRGSPLHF.

This clonotype has at least ten counts. This chain uses TRBV10-3 with TRBJ1-2; D is ambiguous. This CDR3 has 11 amino acids. V lost 2 bases to trimming and J lost 3 bases, with 1 base between them. Germline V gene lookup returns CDR1 ENHRY and CDR2 SYGVKD. This CDR3 reads CAISEDYGYTF. The CDR3 DNA reads TGTGCCATCAGTGAGGACTATGGCTACACCTTC.

This chain joins TRBV29-1 and TRBJ2-7; 9 bases are a match to TRBD1. Trimming at V came to 8 bases and at J to 5 bases, leaving 16 bases not matched to a gene. Germline V gene data show CDR1 as SQVTM and CDR2 as ANQGSEA. CDR3 size: 15 residues. CDR3 residues: CSPYGTGPFSDEQYF. CDR3 nucleotide sequence: TGCAGCCCCTACGGGACAGGGCCATTTTCGGACGAGCAGTACTTC.

There are a few counts of this clonotype. The chain uses TRBV20-1 and TRBJ2-1; 13 positions match TRBD2. J gave up 3 bases and V 0 bases, and 5 bases lay outside the gene matches. The CDR3 is 17 residues long. Germline V gene lookup returns CDR1 DFQATT and CDR2 SNEGSKA (reference sequence). The CDR3 sequence: CSAREGLAGTIYNEQFF. DNA of the CDR3: TGCAGTGCTAGAGAGGGACTAGCGGGAACAATCTACAATGAGCAGTTCTTC.

This clonotype was counted ten times or more. V gene TRBV30 combines with J gene TRBJ2-5, with 10 bases matching TRBD2. With 0 bases clipped from V and 5 bases from J, the junction kept 12 bases outside the gene matches. The CDR3 covers 17 residues. Germline V gene lookup returns CDR1 GTSNPN and CDR2 SVGIG (reference sequence). CDR3: CAWSVGGSGGTGETQYF. DNA for the CDR3: TGTGCCTGGAGTGTCGGAGGTAGCGGGGGGACCGGGGAGACCCAGTACTTC.

There are a few counts of this clonotype. The rearrangement links TRBV20-1 to TRBJ2-1; 13 nucleotides align to TRBD2. V was pared by 5 bases and J by 3 bases, with 10 bases of the junction left unmatched. Germline values: CDR1 DFQATT, CDR2 SNEGSKA (reference sequence). This CDR3 has 17 residues. The CDR3 protein is CSASPGLAGRNYNEQFF. The CDR3 DNA sequence: TGCAGTGCTTCACCGGGACTAGCGGGACGAAACTACAATGAGCAGTTCTTC.

This chain links TRBV7-9 with TRBJ2-7, with a tentative D call TRBD2 (5 bases). The CDR3 consists of 17 residues. Germline CDR1 is SEHNR and CDR2 is FQNEAQ (reference sequence). V lost 3 bases to trimming and J lost 3 bases, with 21 bases between them. The CDR3 DNA sequence: TGTGCCAGCAGCTTTTTCCCCCCTAGCAACCCGTACTACGAGCAGTACTTC. This gives the protein CASSFFPPSNPYYEQYF.

This clonotype was detected many times. The V gene is TRBV14, the J gene TRBJ2-5; D not certain. V was trimmed by 3 bases and J by 2 bases, leaving 13 bases between them. The germline CDR1 and CDR2 sequences are SGHDN and FVKESK. The CDR3 runs to 15 residues. CDR3 in amino acids: CASSHLSSPQETQYF. DNA of the CDR3: TGTGCCAGCAGCCACTTGAGTTCGCCGCAAGAGACCCAGTACTTC. Together with reference TRBV14 and TRBJ2-5, the CDR3 gives the full variable domain: EAGVTQFPSHSVIEKGQTVTLRCDPISGHDNLYWYRRVMGKEIKFLLHFVKESKQDESGMPNNRFLAERTGGTYSTLKVQPAELEDSGVYFCASSHLSSPQETQYFGPGTRLLVL.

CDR3 loop: CASSMPGTEFYSNQPQHF. In DNA, the CDR3 is TGTGCCAGCAGTATGCCCGGGACAGAGTTCTATAGCAATCAGCCCCAGCATTTT. V usage is TRBV28 and J usage is TRBJ1-5; 7 nucleotides align to TRBD1. The CDR3 totals 18 residues. Germline assignment: CDR1 MDHEN and CDR2 SYDVKM. J lost 0 bases, V lost 5 bases, and 13 bases had no gene match. Drawing the rest from reference TRBV28 and TRBJ1-5, the complete variable domain is DVKVTQSSRYLVKRTGEKVFLECVQDMDHENMFWYRQDPGLGLRLIYFSYDVKMKEKGDIPEGYSVSREKKERFSLILESASTNQTSMYLCASSMPGTEFYSNQPQHFGDGTRLSIL.